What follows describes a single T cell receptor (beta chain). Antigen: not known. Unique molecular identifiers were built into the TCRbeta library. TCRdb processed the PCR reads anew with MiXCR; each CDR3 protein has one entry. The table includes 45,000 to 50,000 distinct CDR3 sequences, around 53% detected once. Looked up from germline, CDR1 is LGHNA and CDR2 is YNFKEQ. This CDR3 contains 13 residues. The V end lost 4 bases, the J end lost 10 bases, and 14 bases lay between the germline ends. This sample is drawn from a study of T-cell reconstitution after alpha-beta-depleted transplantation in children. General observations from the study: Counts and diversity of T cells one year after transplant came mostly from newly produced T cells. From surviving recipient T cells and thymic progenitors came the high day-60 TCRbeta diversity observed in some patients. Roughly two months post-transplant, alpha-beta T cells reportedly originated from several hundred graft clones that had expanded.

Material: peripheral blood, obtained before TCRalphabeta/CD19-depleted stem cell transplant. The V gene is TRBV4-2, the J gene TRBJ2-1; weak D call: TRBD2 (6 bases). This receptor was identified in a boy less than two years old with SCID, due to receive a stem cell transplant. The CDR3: CASSPDKGREQFF. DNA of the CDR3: TGTGCCAGCAGCCCCGACAAAGGGAGGGAGCAGTTCTTC.